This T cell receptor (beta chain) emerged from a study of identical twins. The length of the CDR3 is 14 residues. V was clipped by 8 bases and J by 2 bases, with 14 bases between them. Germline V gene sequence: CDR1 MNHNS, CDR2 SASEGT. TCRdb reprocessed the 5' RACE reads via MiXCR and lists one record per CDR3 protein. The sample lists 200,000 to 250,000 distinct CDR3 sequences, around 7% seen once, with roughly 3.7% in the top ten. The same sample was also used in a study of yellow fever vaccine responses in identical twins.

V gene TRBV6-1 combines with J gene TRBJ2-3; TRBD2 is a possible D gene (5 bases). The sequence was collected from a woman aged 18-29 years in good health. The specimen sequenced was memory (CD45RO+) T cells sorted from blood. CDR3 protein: CASRRGNPTDTQYF. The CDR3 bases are TGTGCCAGCCGGCGAGGGAACCCCACAGATACGCAGTATTTT.